The rows below give T cell receptor beta chains drawn from one sample of a study of T cells in Graves' hyperthyroidism and ophthalmopathy. MiXCR was run by TCRdb on the multiplex PCR reads, yielding one entry per CDR3 protein. The sample carries about 420,000 distinct CDR3 sequences, approximately 13% recorded once. Sequencing was performed on blood. The source of these receptors is a woman aged 18 to 35 with Graves' hyperthyroidism. Each CDR3 is given with its conserved first and last residue. The D gene is left open where the match is weak. Size tells how often a clone was seen (once, few, many) or the class of an expanded clone, and some rows leave it out.

clone_size	d_call	v_call	j_call	cdr3_aa	cdr3_nt
.	TRBD1	TRBV19	TRBJ1-2	CASSIRTGGNGYTF	TGTGCCAGTAGTATAAGGACAGGGGGCAATGGCTACACCTTC
many	.	TRBV20-1	TRBJ1-1	CSASLAGAPAHGNTEAFF	TGCAGTGCTAGCTTAGCGGGGGCCCCCGCCCATGGGAACACTGAAGCTTTCTTT
.	TRBD2	TRBV3-1	TRBJ2-1	CASSHGTSGGGEQFF	TGTGCCAGCAGCCACGGGACTAGCGGGGGGGGTGAGCAGTTCTTC
few	TRBD2	TRBV7-3	TRBJ2-3	CASSRTSKETDTQYF	TGTGCCAGCAGCCGGACTAGCAAAGAGACAGATACGCAGTATTTT
.	.	TRBV6-6	TRBJ1-2	CASSYNPETYGYTF	TGTGCCAGCAGTTACAATCCGGAGACCTATGGCTACACCTTC
many	.	TRBV2	TRBJ1-2	CASTPGSLNYGYTF	TGTGCCAGCACCCCGGGCTCTCTGAACTATGGCTACACCTTC
many	.	TRBV5-4	TRBJ2-3	CASSLDPGGTDTQYF	TGTGCCAGCAGCTTGGACCCGGGCGGCACAGATACGCAGTATTTT
few	.	TRBV10-3	TRBJ2-1	CAISEKGQYNEQFF	TGTGCCATCAGTGAGAAAGGCCAGTACAATGAGCAGTTCTTC
many	.	TRBV6-2/TRBV6-3	TRBJ1-5	CASRIQGGNQPQHF	TGTGCCAGCAGAATACAGGGCGGCAATCAGCCCCAGCATTTT
.	.	TRBV12-3/TRBV12-4	TRBJ2-2	CASRSLGLGTGELFF	TGTGCCAGCAGGTCCCTTGGCCTGGGCACCGGGGAGCTGTTTTTT
.	.	TRBV19	TRBJ1-2	CASNLDGTYGYTF	TGTGCCAGTAATCTAGACGGGACCTATGGCTACACCTTC
few	.	TRBV19	TRBJ2-1	CASSWGQVSYNEQFF	TGTGCCAGTAGTTGGGGGCAGGTCTCCTACAATGAGCAGTTCTTC
many	TRBD1	TRBV2	TRBJ1-1	CASRAETTGRTEAFF	TGTGCCAGCAGGGCCGAAACGACAGGGAGGACTGAAGCTTTCTTT
few	TRBD2	TRBV7-9	TRBJ2-7	CASSSGTSGSYEQYF	TGTGCCAGCAGCTCCGGGACTAGCGGCTCCTACGAGCAGTACTTC
many	.	TRBV27	TRBJ1-5	CASSSAPGGRLPQHF	TGTGCCAGCAGTTCCGCCCCCGGGGGCCGATTGCCCCAGCATTTT
many	TRBD1	TRBV2	TRBJ2-7	CASSAGTGGNGWTYEQYF	TGTGCCAGCAGTGCAGGGACAGGGGGCAACGGGTGGACCTACGAGCAGTACTTC
few	TRBD2	TRBV5-1	TRBJ2-1	CASSLVSAGDNEQFF	TGCGCCAGCAGCTTGGTTTCTGCGGGGGACAATGAGCAGTTCTTC
.	TRBD1	TRBV5-5	TRBJ2-7	CASSVSGTGRYEQYF	TGTGCCAGCAGCGTCTCCGGGACAGGGAGATACGAGCAGTACTTC
.	.	TRBV28	TRBJ1-5	CASSVDWSNSGNQPQHF	TGTGCCAGCTCAGTTGATTGGTCTAACTCGGGCAATCAGCCCCAGCATTTT
many	.	TRBV12-3/TRBV12-4	TRBJ2-3	CASSLGGGGDTQYF	TGTGCCAGCAGTTTAGGAGGAGGTGGGGATACGCAGTATTTT
many	.	TRBV28	TRBJ2-2	CASSLGALNTGELFF	TGTGCCAGCAGTTTAGGGGCCCTGAACACCGGGGAGCTGTTTTTT
many	.	TRBV28	TRBJ2-7	CASSSTSLGEQYF	TGTGCCAGCAGTTCTACTAGTTTGGGGGAGCAGTACTTC
few	.	TRBV6-2/TRBV6-3	TRBJ1-1	CASQRGLNTEAFF	TGTGCGAGCCAAAGGGGGTTGAACACTGAAGCTTTCTTT
many	.	TRBV7-9	TRBJ2-7	CASSLPTIPYEQYF	TGTGCCAGCAGCTTACCCACGATCCCCTACGAGCAGTACTTC
many	TRBD1	TRBV5-1	TRBJ1-2	CASSASTGNYGYTF	TGCGCCAGCAGCGCCTCGACAGGGAACTATGGCTACACCTTC
few	.	TRBV6-5	TRBJ1-6	CASSYGEYSPLHF	TGTGCCAGCAGTTACGGCGAGTATTCACCCCTCCACTTT
many	.	TRBV20-1	TRBJ2-7	CSANGGQRYEQYF	TGCAGTGCAAATGGTGGACAGCGTTACGAGCAGTACTTC
.	TRBD1	TRBV30	TRBJ2-2	CAWGTGGEGGELFF	TGTGCCTGGGGAACAGGGGGCGAAGGCGGGGAGCTGTTTTTT
few	.	TRBV6-2/TRBV6-3	TRBJ2-5	CASSGPNSETQYF	TGTGCCAGCAGTGGACCTAACTCGGAGACCCAGTACTTC
many	TRBD2	TRBV3-1	TRBJ2-1	CASSHPAGGPKEQFF	TGTGCCAGCAGCCACCCCGCGGGAGGGCCAAAGGAGCAGTTCTTC
few	.	TRBV5-6	TRBJ1-1	CASSLGSTWANTEAFF	TGTGCCAGCAGCTTGGGATCTACTTGGGCTAACACTGAAGCTTTCTTT
many	.	TRBV6-1	TRBJ2-5	CASSEGLARGQETQYF	TGTGCCAGCAGTGAAGGCCTGGCGAGGGGTCAAGAGACCCAGTACTTC
few	.	TRBV5-1	TRBJ1-1	CASSYGNRGTEAFF	TGCGCCAGCAGCTATGGTAATAGGGGGACTGAAGCTTTCTTT
many	.	TRBV9	TRBJ1-2	CASSEYLGDGYTF	TGTGCCAGCAGCGAGTATCTGGGGGATGGCTACACCTTC
many	.	TRBV6-1	TRBJ2-1	CASRRSGGSSYNEQFF	TGTGCCAGCAGGCGATCAGGGGGGAGCTCCTACAATGAGCAGTTCTTC
few	.	TRBV7-2	TRBJ1-6	CASSLSGTRRVNSPLHF	TGTGCCAGCAGCTTAAGTGGGACAAGGAGGGTTAATTCACCCCTCCACTTT
.	TRBD2	TRBV20-1	TRBJ2-1	CSGNVAGGPRSYNEQFF	TGCAGTGGGAATGTGGCGGGAGGGCCCCGCTCCTACAATGAGCAGTTCTTC
many	.	TRBV30	TRBJ1-1	CAWSADTEAFF	TGTGCCTGGAGTGCGGACACTGAAGCTTTCTTT
few	TRBD1	TRBV2	TRBJ2-7	CASSDTGTGSYEQYF	TGTGCCAGCAGTGATACCGGGACAGGCTCCTACGAGCAGTACTTC
few	TRBD1	TRBV6-1	TRBJ1-5	CASSESEGTGDQPQHF	TGTGCCAGCAGTGAATCAGAAGGGACAGGGGATCAGCCCCAGCATTTT
many	.	TRBV12-3/TRBV12-4	TRBJ2-5	CASSHPAETQYF	TGTGCCAGCAGCCACCCGGCAGAGACCCAGTACTTC
many	.	TRBV14	TRBJ2-1	CASSQVRSSYNEQFF	TGTGCCAGCAGCCAAGTGAGGAGCTCCTACAATGAGCAGTTCTTC
many	.	TRBV27	TRBJ2-1	CASSLSGGGRPHEQFF	TGTGCCAGCAGTTTATCGGGTGGAGGGAGACCCCATGAGCAGTTCTTC
many	TRBD2	TRBV18	TRBJ2-5	CASSPPNGLAGDETQYF	TGTGCCAGCTCACCACCAAACGGACTAGCGGGAGACGAGACCCAGTACTTC
many	.	TRBV12-3/TRBV12-4	TRBJ2-2	CASSLRLTVYDTGELFF	TGTGCCAGCAGTTTAAGGTTAACAGTTTATGACACCGGGGAGCTGTTTTTT
few	.	TRBV28	TRBJ1-5	CASSSAPSNQPQHF	TGTGCCAGCAGTTCTGCACCGAGCAATCAGCCCCAGCATTTT
once	.	TRBV4-1	TRBJ2-4	CASSQDRDGPAKNIQYF	TGCGCCAGCAGCCAAGATAGGGACGGCCCGGCCAAAAACATTCAGTACTTC
few	.	TRBV6-1	TRBJ1-2	CASSRDPTVLYGYTF	TGTGCCAGCAGCCGGGACCCGACGGTACTCTATGGCTACACCTTC
few	.	TRBV5-6	TRBJ2-7	CASSLAWSYEQYF	TGTGCCAGCAGCTTGGCATGGAGCTACGAGCAGTACTTC
few	.	TRBV13	TRBJ2-1	CASGVESSYNEQFF	TGTGCCAGCGGTGTAGAGAGCTCCTACAATGAGCAGTTCTTC
.	.	TRBV11-2	TRBJ2-5	CAGGRGNGETQYF	TGTGCCGGAGGTCGGGGGAATGGAGAGACCCAGTACTTC
many	TRBD2	TRBV20-1	TRBJ2-7	CSATLAGGSYEQYF	TGCAGTGCTACGCTGGCGGGAGGGTCCTACGAGCAGTACTTC
.	TRBD2	TRBV4-1	TRBJ2-1	CASSQEPSGSYDEQFF	TGCGCCAGCAGCCAAGAACCTAGCGGGTCCTACGATGAGCAGTTCTTC
many	.	TRBV6-1	TRBJ2-7	CASSEPAYEQYF	TGTGCCAGCAGTGAACCCGCCTACGAGCAGTACTTC
many	.	TRBV24-1	TRBJ2-3	CATSAGVTDTQYF	TGTGCCACCAGTGCCGGGGTCACAGATACGCAGTATTTT
.	.	TRBV29-1	TRBJ2-5	CSVEYGSVGVAELGETQYF	TGCAGCGTTGAATATGGATCTGTTGGGGTAGCGGAACTGGGGGAGACCCAGTACTTC
many	TRBD1	TRBV19	TRBJ1-5	CASSTGGNQPQHF	TGTGCCAGCAGCACAGGGGGCAATCAGCCCCAGCATTTT
many	.	TRBV7-9	TRBJ1-1	CASSDPGDMNTEAFF	TGTGCCAGCAGCGACCCAGGAGACATGAACACTGAAGCTTTCTTT
.	.	TRBV5-1	TRBJ2-7	CASSGGDTGRSYEQYF	TGCGCCAGCAGCGGGGGGGACACTGGTCGATCCTACGAGCAGTACTTC
.	.	TRBV6-1	TRBJ1-1	CASIQLGEAFF	TGTGCCAGCATACAACTAGGTGAAGCTTTCTTT